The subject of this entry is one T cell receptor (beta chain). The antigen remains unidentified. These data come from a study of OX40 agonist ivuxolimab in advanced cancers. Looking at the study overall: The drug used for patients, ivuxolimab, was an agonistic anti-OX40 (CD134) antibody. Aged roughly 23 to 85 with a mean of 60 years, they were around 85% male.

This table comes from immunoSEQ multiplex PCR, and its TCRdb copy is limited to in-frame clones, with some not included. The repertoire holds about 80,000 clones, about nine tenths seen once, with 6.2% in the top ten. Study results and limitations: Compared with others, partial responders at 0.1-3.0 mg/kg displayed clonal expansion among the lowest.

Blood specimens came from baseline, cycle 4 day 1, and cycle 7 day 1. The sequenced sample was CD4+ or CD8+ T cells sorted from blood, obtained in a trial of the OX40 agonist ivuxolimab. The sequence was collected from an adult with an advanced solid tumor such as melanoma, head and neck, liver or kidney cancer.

The CDR3 nucleotides are TGCAGCGTTTCCTCACAGGGTGGGGATACGCAGTATTTT. It yields the protein CSVSSQGGDTQYF. This chain joins TRBV29-1 and TRBJ2-3; possibly TRBD1 for D (6 bases). V lost 5 bases to trimming and J lost 6 bases, with 15 bases between them. The V gene's germline CDR1 is SQVTM and CDR2 ANQGSEA. This CDR3 contains 13 residues.